These 20 T cell receptor beta chains share one sample of origin, sequenced in a study of T cell repertoires in cytomegalovirus infection. TCRdb fed the reads into MiXCR, producing one record per CDR3 protein. The sample records around 340,000 distinct CDR3 sequences, roughly 28% being singletons. These TCRs are of unknown antigen specificity. The source material was cultured PBMCs, sampled from culture after CMV antigen stimulation. The source of these receptors is a human donor in good health (CMV status not recorded). Some clones in this sample may be carry-over from other donors' samples.

This clonotype was found a few times. The chain combines TRBV28 with TRBJ2-3, with no clear D. The CDR3 covers 16 residues. V was pared by 6 bases and J by 0 bases, with 16 bases between. The germline gives CDR1 MDHEN, CDR2 SYDVKM. The CDR3 region is CASSPLGALSTDTQYF. Written as DNA, the CDR3 is TGTGCCAGCAGCCCCCTTGGAGCGTTAAGCACAGATACGCAGTATTTT.

This rearrangement joins TRBV7-6 to TRBJ1-2, with D tentatively TRBD1 (5 bases). V lost 6 bases, J lost 3 bases, and 14 bases lay in between. This CDR3 contains 14 residues. CDR1 is SGHVS, CDR2 FNYEAQ, per germline. As DNA, the CDR3 is TGTGCCAGCAGTTCGGGGCCAGCCGACTATGGCTACACCTTC. Its translation: CASSSGPADYGYTF.

This clonotype was seen more than once but under ten times. The rearrangement links TRBV18 to TRBJ2-5; the match to TRBD2 covers 12 bases. Trimming cost V 2 bases and J 7 bases; bases outside gene matches: 14. Germline CDR1 reads KGHSH; CDR2 reads LQKENI. The length of the CDR3 is 18 residues. In DNA form, the CDR3 reads TGTGCCAGCTCACCAGGACTAGCGGGGCCGGGAAGGGGAGTGACCCAGTACTTC. It is translated as CASSPGLAGPGRGVTQYF.

This clonotype was counted only a few times. The chain couples TRBV11-2 to TRBJ2-3; D remains unclear. The CDR3 runs to 14 residues. Germline CDR1 and CDR2: SGHAT and FQNNGV. The V end was cut by 1 base, the J end by 2 bases, with 7 bases between. DNA of the CDR3: TGTGCCAGCAGCTTAGGGGTGGCCACAGATACGCAGTATTTT. It specifies CASSLGVATDTQYF.

This clonotype was seen a few times. J is TRBJ2-7 and V is TRBV7-9; tentative D call: TRBD1 (5 bases). Trimming took off 3 bases at V and 7 bases at J, with 10 bases between the two ends. This CDR3 is 12 amino acids long. Germline V lookup: CDR1 SEHNR, CDR2 FQNEAQ (reference sequence). CDR3 bases: TGTGCCAGCAGCTTTCACAGGAAGGAGCAGTACTTC. Its translation: CASSFHRKEQYF.

This clonotype was seen only a few times. V usage is TRBV27 and J usage is TRBJ2-6; 9 nucleotides align to TRBD1. Losses at the gene ends were 5 bases for V and 4 bases for J; bases not matched to a gene: 12. The CDR3 runs 18 residues. From germline, CDR1 is MNHEY and CDR2 SMNVEV (reference sequence). CDR3 nucleotides: TGTGCCAGCAGTAGCAATCCGGGACAGGGACCCGGGGCCAACGTCCTGACTTTC. This codes for CASSSNPGQGPGANVLTF.

This clonotype has more than one count but fewer than ten. The chain links TRBV7-9 to TRBJ2-5, with D possibly being TRBD1 or TRBD2 (5 bases each). Per germline, CDR1 SEHNR and CDR2 FQNEAQ (reference sequence). V dropped 0 bases and J dropped 6 bases, with 8 bases sitting between them. The CDR3 contains 13 residues. In nucleotides, the CDR3 is TGTGCCAGCAGCTTAGCGACGGGACAGACCCAGTACTTC. It is translated as CASSLATGQTQYF.

This clonotype turned up a few times. V usage is TRBV19 and J usage is TRBJ2-5; 7 positions match TRBD2. The CDR3 totals 16 residues. V trimming: 3 bases; J trimming: 9 bases; junction bases outside the gene matches: 16. Germline CDR1 reads LNHDA; CDR2 reads SQIVND (reference sequence). The CDR3 region is CASSISGGEGLAAQYF. The CDR3 nucleotides read TGTGCCAGTAGTATTTCGGGAGGAGAGGGGTTAGCGGCCCAGTACTTC. Drawing the rest from reference TRBV19 and TRBJ2-5, the complete variable domain is DGGITQSPKYLFRKEGQNVTLSCEQNLNHDAMYWYRQDPGQGLRLIYYSQIVNDFQKGDIAEGYSVSREKKESFPLTVTSAQKNPTAFYLCASSISGGEGLAAQYFGPGTRLLVL.

The chain recombines TRBV7-9 with TRBJ2-7; D is perhaps TRBD1 (6 bases). There are 14 residues in the CDR3. Germline V gene sequence: CDR1 SEHNR, CDR2 FQNEAQ (reference sequence). V was clipped by 6 bases and J by 0 bases, with 12 bases between them. DNA of the CDR3: TGTGCCAGCAGTTTGGACAGTACCTCCTACGAGCAGTACTTC. Translating it yields CASSLDSTSYEQYF. The full variable domain, rest sourced from reference TRBV7-9 and TRBJ2-7, is DTGVSQNPRHKITKRGQNVTFRCDPISEHNRLYWYRQTLGQGPEFLTYFQNEAQLEKSRLLSDRFSAERPKGSFSTLEIQRTEQGDSAMYLCASSLDSTSYEQYFGPGTRLTVT.

The chain links TRBV2 to TRBJ2-3; 7 bases align to TRBD2. The length of the CDR3 is 14 residues. The V gene's germline CDR1 is SNHLY and CDR2 FYNNEI. V shed 4 bases and J 4 bases; nucleotides not matched to a gene: 5. CDR3 region: CASSVGGTSDTQYF. The CDR3 coding sequence is TGTGCCAGCAGTGTGGGAGGGACCTCAGATACGCAGTATTTT.

This clonotype appeared a few times. This chain connects TRBV7-8 to TRBJ2-3; D possibly corresponds to TRBD2 (5 bases). This CDR3 contains 17 residues. Germline V gene data show CDR1 as SGHVS and CDR2 as FQNEAQ. The V and J ends lost 2 bases and 1 base respectively, with 16 bases between them. The CDR3 coding sequence is TGTGCCAGCAGCTTACTACCTCCTGGGAGCCGCACAGATACGCAGTATTTT. Amino acids: CASSLLPPGSRTDTQYF.

The chain has TRBV7-9 and TRBJ1-1; 10 positions agree with TRBD1. After removal of 6 bases from V and 7 bases from J, the junction contained 5 bases not matched to a gene. This CDR3 contains 13 residues. Germline-derived CDR1 and CDR2 are SEHNR and FQNEAQ (reference sequence). The CDR3 here is CASRPGTGVEAFF. DNA of the CDR3: TGTGCCAGCAGGCCCGGGACAGGGGTTGAAGCTTTCTTT.

This chain joins TRBV10-3 and TRBJ1-2; no clear D. The V gene lost 6 bases and the J gene lost 4 bases, with 9 bases spanning the gap. CDR1 and CDR2 (germline): ENHRY, SYGVKD. CDR3 length: 12 residues. The CDR3 sequence is CAISEGFYGYTF. CDR3 sequence (DNA): TGTGCCATCAGCGAAGGCTTCTATGGCTACACCTTC.

The rearrangement uses TRBV20-1 and TRBJ2-1; D unresolved. Germline assignment: CDR1 DFQATT and CDR2 SNEGSKA (reference sequence). The V end was cut by 4 bases, the J end by 2 bases, with 12 bases between. This CDR3 region has 14 residues. Here the CDR3 DNA reads TGCAGTGCTAAAGCACTGACGCCCTACAATGAGCAGTTCTTC. It translates to CSAKALTPYNEQFF.

In its sample, this clonotype was seen a few times. The chain carries TRBV12-3 or TRBV12-4 and TRBJ1-5; a weak D match, TRBD1 (6 bases). The length of the CDR3 is 15 residues. V was shortened by 5 bases and J by 9 bases, with 20 bases between the two germline ends. CDR3 sequence: CASSATVGGNGPQHF. CDR3 coding DNA: TGTGCCAGCAGTGCGACAGTAGGGGGAAATGGGCCCCAGCATTTT.

The V call is TRBV20-1, the J call TRBJ1-2; D is uncertain. CDR1 and CDR2 from the germline V gene are DFQATT and SNEGSKA (reference sequence). The CDR3 has 14 amino acids. V was trimmed by 3 bases and J by 3 bases, leaving 14 bases between them. The CDR3 DNA follows: TGCAGTGCTAGCGGGATCCACCGGGACTATGGCTACACCTTC. This gives the protein CSASGIHRDYGYTF.

The chain joins TRBV5-1 to TRBJ1-1, with TRBD1 as a possible D gene (6 bases). This CDR3 region has 15 residues. V dropped 0 bases and J dropped 7 bases, with 16 bases sitting between them. The germline gives CDR1 SGHRS, CDR2 YFSETQ. For the CDR3, the DNA is TGCGCCAGCAGCTTGGTGCAGGGGCTAGATAATGAAGCTTTCTTT. Translation: CASSLVQGLDNEAFF.

This rearrangement joins TRBV20-1 to TRBJ2-5; 9 bases fit TRBD2. CDR1 is DFQATT and CDR2 is SNEGSKA in the germline V gene (reference sequence). CDR3 length equals 16 residues. The V segment lost 6 bases and the J segment 4 bases; nucleotides outside the gene matches: 15. Written as DNA, the CDR3 is TGCAGTGCCCGAGGTGGTAGCGGGGGAGGAGGAGAGACCCAGTACTTC. Residues: CSARGGSGGGGETQYF.

The rearrangement links TRBV7-2 to TRBJ1-4; a possible D gene is TRBD1 (5 bases). Germline CDR1 and CDR2: SGHTA and FQGNSA. Trimming left V 6 bases short and J 4 bases short, with 9 bases between. This CDR3 spans 13 amino acids. CDR3 DNA sequence: TGTGCCAGCAGGGACACCCGTAATGAAAAACTGTTTTTT. This codes for CASRDTRNEKLFF. Using reference TRBV7-2 and TRBJ1-4 for the parts outside the CDR3, the full variable domain is GAGVSQSPSNKVTEKGKDVELRCDPISGHTALYWYRQSLGQGLEFLIYFQGNSAPDKSGLPSDRFSAERTGGSVSTLTIQRTQQEDSAVYLCASRDTRNEKLFFGSGTQLSVL.

This clonotype was counted a few times. The chain uses TRBV19 and TRBJ1-1, with TRBD1 identical over 7 bases. Germline lookup yields CDR1 LNHDA and CDR2 SQIVND (reference sequence). The CDR3 has 14 residues. V gave up 7 bases and J gave up 0 bases; unmatched junction bases: 5. The CDR3 spells CASTAGQLNTEAFF. The CDR3 nucleotides are TGTGCCAGTACCGCGGGACAGCTGAACACTGAAGCTTTCTTT.